This is a list of T cell receptor beta chains from one sample in a study of cytotoxic CD8 clonotypes in ibrutinib-treated CLL. Clones were read by immunoSEQ multiplex PCR, and TCRdb kept only the in-frame ones, dropping some. The sample shows about 300,000 clones, around 77% of them seen only once. Sequences were derived from PBMCs, sampled at disease progression, from a patient treated with ibrutinib. These receptors originate from a human donor with chronic lymphocytic leukemia. Both conserved end residues are part of each CDR3. D genes are given only for firm matches. Expanded clones are given a class, and other clones once, few, many or no size at all.

j_gene,abundance,d_gene,v_gene,CDR3nt,CDR3aa
TRBJ2-3,-,TRBD1,TRBV6-5,TGTGCCAGCAGTTGGACAGGGGGCACAGATACGCAGTATTTT,CASSWTGGTDTQYF
TRBJ1-2,-,TRBD1,TRBV6-6,TGTGCCAGCAGTTCCGTGGACAGGGACCATGGCTACACCTTC,CASSSVDRDHGYTF
TRBJ1-4,once,-,TRBV5-4,TGTGCCAGCAGCTTCGCGGGGGCTAATGAAAAACTGTTTTTT,CASSFAGANEKLFF
TRBJ2-7,-,-,TRBV4-3,TGCGCCAGCAGCCATCATTCTGGCGAGCAGTACTTC,CASSHHSGEQYF
TRBJ2-2,-,TRBD2,TRBV10-3,TGTGCCACAGAGGCGGGGGTCTCTAACGGGGAGCTGTTTTTT,CATEAGVSNGELFF
TRBJ2-7,-,TRBD2,TRBV4-1,TGCGCCAGCAGCCAAGATGACCAGCGGGGATTCTACGAGCAGTACTTC,CASSQDDQRGFYEQYF
TRBJ2-2,-,-,TRBV18,TGTGCCAGCTCACCAACCGGGGAGCTGTTTTTT,CASSPTGELFF
TRBJ2-1,-,-,TRBV18,TGTGCCAGCTCACCACCGATCGGGGTTGAGCAGTTCTTC,CASSPPIGVEQFF
TRBJ1-4,-,TRBD1,TRBV5-4,TGTGCCAGCAGCCACCGGGGACAGGGGAATGAAAAACTGTTTTTT,CASSHRGQGNEKLFF
TRBJ2-2,-,-,TRBV2,TGTGCCAGCAGTGGTCTGACTGGGGGTAACGGGGAGCTGTTTTTT,CASSGLTGGNGELFF
TRBJ1-2,-,-,TRBV7-9,TGTGCCAGCAGCCCGGAGACAGACATCGACACCTTC,CASSPETDIDTF
TRBJ2-1,once,-,TRBV6-7,TGTGCCAGCAGTTACCTCCAGAGAAATGAGCAGTTCTTC,CASSYLQRNEQFF
TRBJ2-5,-,TRBD1,TRBV18,TGTGCCAGCTCACCCGACAGGGGGCTCGAGACCCAGTACTTC,CASSPDRGLETQYF
TRBJ1-1,-,-,TRBV6-6,TGTGCCAGCAGCCAGGACCGGAACACTGAAGCTTTCTTT,CASSQDRNTEAFF
TRBJ2-1,-,TRBD1,TRBV30,TGTGCCTGGAGTGACAGGGGATACAATGAGCAGTTCTTC,CAWSDRGYNEQFF
TRBJ2-5,-,-,TRBV7-2,TGTGCCAGCAGCACATTCTCCCAAGAGACCCAGTACTTC,CASSTFSQETQYF
TRBJ2-3,-,-,TRBV7-8,TGTGCCAGCAGCTCCTTGGATACGCAGTATTTT,CASSSLDTQYF
TRBJ1-2,-,-,TRBV29-1,TGCAGCGCCTACACGGGGAACCCTAACTATGGCTACACCTTC,CSAYTGNPNYGYTF
TRBJ2-7,-,-,TRBV6-6,TGTGCCAGCAGTTCCCAGGGGGGTTACGAGCAGTACTTC,CASSSQGGYEQYF
TRBJ2-7,-,TRBD2,TRBV28,TGTGCCAGCAGTTTAGCGGGAGGGCCCTACGAGCAGTACTTC,CASSLAGGPYEQYF
TRBJ2-7,-,-,TRBV28,TGTGCCAGCAGTTTCAACAGGCGGGGAAAGAGCTACGAGCAGTACTTC,CASSFNRRGKSYEQYF
TRBJ2-7,-,TRBD1,TRBV5-1,TGCGCCAGCAGCCCACGACAGGGTCGGGCCTACGAGCAGTACTTC,CASSPRQGRAYEQYF
TRBJ2-5,-,-,TRBV5-1,TGCGCCAGCAGCTTGGGGGTTCGAGAGACCCAGTACTTC,CASSLGVRETQYF
TRBJ1-6,-,-,TRBV6-1,TGTGCCAGCAGTGAGGACGGTCTCTATAATTCACCCCTCCACTTT,CASSEDGLYNSPLHF
TRBJ2-7,few,-,TRBV7-3,TGTGCCAGCAGCTTTTCAGGGGCGAACGACGAGCAGTACTTC,CASSFSGANDEQYF
TRBJ1-2,-,-,TRBV5-6,TGTGCCAGCAGCTACAGTTACGGCTACACCTTC,CASSYSYGYTF
TRBJ2-7,-,-,TRBV9,TGTGCCAGCAGCGTAGAGGTAGGGGACGGTACCTACGAGCAGTACTTC,CASSVEVGDGTYEQYF
TRBJ1-2,-,TRBD1,TRBV9,TGTGCCAGCAGCGCGGGGGACAGGGCGTATGGCTACACCTTC,CASSAGDRAYGYTF
TRBJ2-7,-,-,TRBV18,TGTGCCAGCTCACCACTAGTTGTTGCGGCGGGGAACCTCTACGAGCAGTACTTC,CASSPLVVAAGNLYEQYF
TRBJ2-5,-,-,TRBV10-2,TGCGCCAGCAGCGGGCAGGGAATAGAGACCCAGTACTTC,CASSGQGIETQYF
TRBJ2-7,few,TRBD2,TRBV5-6,TGTGCCAGCAGCCCGGGGAGGGCTCTCGAGCAGTACTTC,CASSPGRALEQYF
TRBJ2-1,-,-,TRBV11-2,TGTGCCAGCAGCTCAGGAAATAGGTATGAGCAGTTCTTC,CASSSGNRYEQFF
TRBJ2-1,-,TRBD2,TRBV19,TGTGCCAGTAGTACGTCTAGCGGGGACAATGAGCAGTTCTTC,CASSTSSGDNEQFF
TRBJ2-1,-,-,TRBV5-4,TGTGCCAGCAGCAAGAGGGTCAATGAGCAGTTCTTC,CASSKRVNEQFF
TRBJ1-1,once,-,TRBV6-6,TGTGCCAGCAGTGTGACAGGGAACACTGAAGCTTTCTTT,CASSVTGNTEAFF
TRBJ2-3,once,-,TRBV5-1,TGCGCCAGCAGCTTATGGATCGGGGAGACTCTTACGCAGTATTTT,CASSLWIGETLTQYF